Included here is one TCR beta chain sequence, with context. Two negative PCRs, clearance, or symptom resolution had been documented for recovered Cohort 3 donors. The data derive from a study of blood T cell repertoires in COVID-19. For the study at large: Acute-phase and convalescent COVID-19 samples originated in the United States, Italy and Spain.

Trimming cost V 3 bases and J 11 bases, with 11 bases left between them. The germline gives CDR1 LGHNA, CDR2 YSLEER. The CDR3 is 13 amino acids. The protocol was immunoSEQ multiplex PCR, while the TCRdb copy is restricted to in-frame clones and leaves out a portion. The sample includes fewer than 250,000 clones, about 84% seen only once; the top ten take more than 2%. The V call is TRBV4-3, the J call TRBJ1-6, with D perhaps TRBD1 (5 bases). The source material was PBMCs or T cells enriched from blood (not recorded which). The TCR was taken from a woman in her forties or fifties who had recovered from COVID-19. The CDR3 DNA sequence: TGCGCCAGCAGCCAGGGCGGAGGGGCACCCCTCCACTTT. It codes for CASSQGGGAPLHF.